This T cell receptor beta chain was profiled in a study of blood T cell repertoires in COVID-19. As for the study in general: There were acute and convalescent COVID-19 samples, and they came from the United States, Italy and Spain. The cDNA or gDNA used as material had been derived from T cells, B-cell-depleted T cells, or PBMCs.

This clone came up a few times. How the authors handled the data: Estimated nucleated cell counts came from reference gene primer amplification. Using immunoSEQ multiplex PCR, the repertoire was profiled, and TCRdb retains in-frame clones only, with some absent. The V and J calls and clone size come from that table; D and trimming were worked out from the DNA. The sample holds roughly 39,000 clones, over 80% seen once. The receptor was isolated from a man in his forties or fifties with active or convalescent COVID-19. Specimen: peripheral blood.

Here the CDR3 reads CASRRSDRVIVSPLHF. The CDR3 coding sequence is TGCGCCAGCAGAAGAAGCGACAGGGTAATTGTGTCACCCCTCCACTTT. The V and J genes are TRBV4-1 and TRBJ1-6, with TRBD1 identical over 7 bases. The CDR3 has 16 amino acids. Trimming at V came to 6 bases and at J to 10 bases, leaving 15 bases not matched to a gene. The germline V gene encodes CDR1 MGHRA and CDR2 YSYEKL.